These 19 T cell receptor beta chains originate from one sample sequenced in a study of T cell repertoires in cytomegalovirus infection. Their recognized antigens are unknown. TCRdb re-analysed the reads in MiXCR, keeping a single row per CDR3 protein. The repertoire includes 360,000 or so distinct CDR3 sequences, about 35% of them detected once, and roughly 14% sits in the top ten. Here the sequenced sample was cultured PBMCs, taken from culture after CMV antigen stimulation. These receptors came from a human donor in good health (CMV status not recorded). Some clones in this sample may be carry-over from other donors' samples.

This clonotype has just one count. The V and J genes are TRBV29-1 and TRBJ2-3; 7 bases match TRBD1. The V gene end was trimmed by 3 bases and the J gene end by 0 bases; junction bases not matched to a gene: 6. This CDR3 is built from 15 residues. CDR1 is SQVTM, CDR2 ANQGSEA, per germline. CDR3 in DNA: TGCAGCGTTGAGATACAGGGGAAGAGCACAGATACGCAGTATTTT. This gives the protein CSVEIQGKSTDTQYF.

The genes are TRBV7-2 and TRBJ1-5, with 8 bases that match TRBD1. In germline, CDR1 is SGHTA, CDR2 FQGNSA. V shed 5 bases and J 4 bases; nucleotides not matched to a gene: 7. The CDR3 contains 15 residues. CDR3 DNA sequence: TGTGCCAGCAGCCCTGACAGGGGAGTAAATCAGCCCCAGCATTTT. It is translated as CASSPDRGVNQPQHF.

V is TRBV29-1 and J is TRBJ2-1, with D possibly matching TRBD2 (6 bases). CDR3 size: 13 residues. The V gene lost 7 bases and the J gene lost 7 bases, with 17 bases spanning the gap. Germline V gene lookup returns CDR1 SQVTM and CDR2 ANQGSEA. The CDR3 DNA follows: TGCAGCGCTCGATCCGGGAGCATTAATGAGCAGTTCTTC. Amino acids: CSARSGSINEQFF.

The sample holds a few counts of this clonotype. The V gene is TRBV6-1, the J gene TRBJ2-7; 13 bases fit TRBD2. With 6 bases clipped from V and 4 bases from J, the junction kept 6 bases outside the gene matches. The CDR3 runs 15 residues. Germline CDR1 and CDR2: MNHNS and SASEGT. CDR3 sequence reads: CASSPTSGRTYEQYF. CDR3 in DNA: TGTGCCAGCAGCCCGACTAGCGGGAGGACGTACGAGCAGTACTTC.

This clonotype was counted between two and nine times. The J gene is TRBJ2-1, the V gene TRBV12-3 or TRBV12-4, with D possibly TRBD1 on 5 matching bases. The V end lost 4 bases, the J end lost 11 bases, and 9 bases lay between the germline ends. CDR3 size: 11 residues. As DNA, the CDR3 is TGTGCCAGCAGTTCCGACAGTCAGCAGTTCTTC. This codes for CASSSDSQQFF.

The rearrangement links TRBV24-1 to TRBJ1-5; 7 nucleotides match TRBD1. V lost 3 bases, J lost 0 bases, and 13 bases stayed unmatched. CDR1 and CDR2 from the germline V gene are KGHDR and SFDVKD. CDR3 size: 19 residues. Here the CDR3 DNA reads TGTGCCACCAGTGATCCTTCCATAACAGGGGACTATAGCAATCAGCCCCAGCATTTT. This encodes CATSDPSITGDYSNQPQHF.

This clonotype was picked up a small number of times. J is TRBJ2-1 and V is TRBV4-1; no firm D call. This CDR3 is built from 12 residues. Germline CDR1 reads MGHRA; CDR2 reads YSYEKL. The V end lost 1 base, the J end lost 8 bases, and 6 bases lay between the germline ends. CDR3 sequence reads: CASSQGWDEQFF. The CDR3 DNA reads TGCGCCAGCAGCCAAGGATGGGATGAGCAGTTCTTC.

This clonotype was seen only a few times. The V call is TRBV7-9, the J call TRBJ2-1; 11 bases map to TRBD2. Trimming at V came to 5 bases and at J to 0 bases, leaving 9 bases not matched to a gene. The CDR3 spans 18 residues. Per germline, CDR1 SEHNR and CDR2 FQNEAQ (reference sequence). CDR3 sequence reads: CASSTGTSGKSSYNEQFF. CDR3 sequence (DNA): TGTGCCAGCAGCACCGGGACTAGCGGAAAGAGCTCCTACAATGAGCAGTTCTTC. Full variable domain (missing parts from reference TRBV7-9 and TRBJ2-1): DTGVSQNPRHKITKRGQNVTFRCDPISEHNRLYWYRQTLGQGPEFLTYFQNEAQLEKSRLLSDRFSAERPKGSFSTLEIQRTEQGDSAMYLCASSTGTSGKSSYNEQFFGPGTRLTVL.

The CDR3 sequence: CASSPSETNYGYTF. In DNA, the CDR3 is TGTGCCAGCTCACCATCCGAAACTAACTATGGCTACACCTTC. V is TRBV18 and J is TRBJ1-2; D ambiguous. CDR3 length: 14 amino acids. The germline CDR1 and CDR2 sequences are KGHSH and LQKENI. The V and J ends lost 2 bases and 0 bases respectively, with 7 bases between them.

There are many counts of this clonotype. The chain combines TRBV20-1 with TRBJ1-5; D remains unclear. The CDR3 contains 16 residues. Trimming removed 5 bases at V and 2 bases at J, with 19 bases between. The germline gives CDR1 DFQATT, CDR2 SNEGSKA (reference sequence). In nucleotides, the CDR3 is TGCAGTGCTCCTCGGACGGCTTCCCTTGGCAATCAGCCCCAGCATTTT. Protein: CSAPRTASLGNQPQHF.

Only a few counts were recorded for this clonotype. The CDR3 protein is CASTRFGQGSNQPQHF. DNA of the CDR3: TGTGCCAGTACCAGGTTTGGACAGGGGAGCAATCAGCCCCAGCATTTT. This chain uses TRBV19 with TRBJ1-5, with 9 bases matching TRBD1. This CDR3 contains 16 residues. Trimming removed 7 bases from V and 1 base from J; junction bases left unmatched: 8. The germline V gene has CDR1 LNHDA and CDR2 SQIVND (reference sequence).

This clonotype was seen more than once but under ten times. The V gene is TRBV5-5, the J gene TRBJ2-5, with 7 positions matching TRBD2. V dropped 5 bases and J dropped 2; count of bases not matched to a gene: 6. In germline, CDR1 is SGHKS, CDR2 YYEKEE (reference sequence). This CDR3 spans 14 amino acids. The CDR3 reads CASSTRRGQETQYF. The CDR3 bases are TGTGCCAGCAGTACACGGCGGGGGCAAGAGACCCAGTACTTC.

The chain joins TRBV15 to TRBJ1-6; no reliable D call. Germline V gives CDR1 LNHNV, CDR2 YYDKDF (reference sequence). The V gene lost 5 bases and the J gene lost 5 bases, with 10 bases spanning the gap. The CDR3 is 14 amino acids. The CDR3 loop reads CATSGGVNNSPLHF. As DNA, the CDR3 is TGTGCCACCAGCGGCGGGGTTAATAATTCACCCCTCCACTTT.

In this sample, this clonotype turned up a few times. The CDR3: CASSMMTGPYGYTF. The CDR3 DNA follows: TGTGCCAGTAGTATGATGACAGGGCCCTATGGCTACACCTTC. This chain connects TRBV19 to TRBJ1-2; 7 bases fit TRBD1. J gave up 4 bases and V 3 bases, and 5 bases lay outside the gene matches. This CDR3 has 14 residues. Germline-derived CDR1 and CDR2 are LNHDA and SQIVND (reference sequence).

This clonotype was seen only a few times. The chain combines TRBV6-1 with TRBJ2-1, with 12 bases identical to TRBD2. Germline values: CDR1 MNHNS, CDR2 SASEGT. CDR3 size: 16 residues. V was pared by 6 bases and J by 5 bases, with 8 bases of the junction left unmatched. CDR3 DNA: TGTGCCAGCAGACGCGGACTAGCGGGAAGCGACAATGAGCAGTTCTTC. Translated: CASRRGLAGSDNEQFF.

This clonotype was picked up one time. The chain is built from TRBV2 and TRBJ2-7, with 7 bases identical to TRBD1. With 6 bases clipped from V and 3 bases from J, the junction kept 5 bases outside the gene matches. Germline V gene sequence: CDR1 SNHLY, CDR2 FYNNEI. This CDR3 has 13 amino acids. Written as DNA, the CDR3 is TGTGCCAGCAGAGGGGGCCCCGGCTACGAGCAGTACTTC. It is translated as CASRGGPGYEQYF.

This clonotype was picked up a small number of times. The chain carries TRBV18 and TRBJ2-1; 9 bases align to TRBD2. This CDR3 has 17 amino acids. J was trimmed by 4 bases and V by 2 bases; bases with no gene match: 9. Germline CDR1 is KGHSH and CDR2 is LQKENI. CDR3 region: CASSPNAGGPSYNEQFF. CDR3 coding DNA: TGTGCCAGCTCACCAAACGCGGGAGGGCCCTCTTACAATGAGCAGTTCTTC.

The chain carries TRBV6-5 and TRBJ1-4, with TRBD1 matching over 7 bases. This CDR3 has 13 residues. Germline CDR1 is MNHEY and CDR2 is SVGAGI. Unmatched junction bases numbered 2, after V lost 0 bases and J lost 10 bases. In nucleotides, the CDR3 is TGTGCCAGCAGTTACTCTCAGGGGGTAAAACTGTTTTTT. Its translation is CASSYSQGVKLFF.

The gene calls are TRBV6-6 and TRBJ2-7; D is possibly TRBD1 or TRBD2 (5 bases each). Trimming cost V 2 bases and J 6 bases, with 14 bases left between them. Germline V lookup: CDR1 MNHNY, CDR2 SVGAGI (reference sequence). The CDR3 is made up of 14 amino acids. The CDR3 region is CASSYRGDSGEQYV. The CDR3 region has the DNA TGTGCCAGCAGTTACAGAGGGGATTCAGGCGAGCAGTACGTC.